Sequencing of this T cell receptor beta chain was carried out in a study of Graves' ophthalmopathy and Graves' hyperthyroidism. If patients had other autoimmune diseases, uncontrolled infections, pregnancy or lactation, they were excluded. RNA transcripts were the template, and TCR beta CDR3 regions were amplified from them. HTBI-primed RT-PCR formed the first round, and a multiplex PCR formed the second. Using its own MiXCR run on the multiplex PCR reads, TCRdb lists one record per CDR3 protein. Of some 1.1 million distinct CDR3 sequences listed, less than 45% are singletons. In germline, CDR1 is SNHLY, CDR2 FYNNEI. The trim removed 3 bases at V and 6 bases at J, leaving 14 bases unmatched. The CDR3 runs 17 residues.

This TCR was sampled from an adult man with Graves' hyperthyroidism. This chain joins TRBV2 and TRBJ1-5, with TRBD1 matching over 7 bases. The sample consisted of peripheral blood or thyroid tissue (not recorded which). The CDR3 bases are TGTGCCAGCAGTGAGAACAGGGGAGGGGGCACGGGTCAGCCCCAGCATTTT. Amino acids: CASSENRGGGTGQPQHF.